These 19 T cell receptor beta chains came from one sample sequenced in a study of blood T cell repertoires in COVID-19. Repertoires were generated with immunoSEQ multiplex PCR, while TCRdb's copy carries only in-frame clones and drops some. Seen here are 130,000 to 150,000 clones, about nine tenths observed once, and the top ten hold approximately 40%. Sample: peripheral blood. These receptors all stem from a man aged 50-59 years who had recovered from COVID-19.

This clone was seen only once. The gene calls are TRBV19 and TRBJ1-5, with D unresolved. CDR1 and CDR2 (germline): LNHDA, SQIVND (reference sequence). V was clipped by 4 bases and J by 3 bases, with 7 bases between them. This CDR3 has 13 residues. CDR3 sequence (DNA): TGTGCCAGTAGTACGGACTACAATCAGCCCCAGCATTTT. Protein: CASSTDYNQPQHF.

The chain combines TRBV3-1 (or the pseudogene TRBV3-2) with TRBJ1-1, with D perhaps TRBD1 (5 bases). V was pared by 4 bases and J by 0 bases, with 12 bases between. The CDR3 consists of 15 residues. Germline values: CDR1 LGHDT, CDR2 YNNKEL (reference sequence). CDR3 sequence: CASSLGAGMNTEAFF. The DNA of the CDR3 is TGTGCCAGCAGCCTTGGGGCGGGGATGAACACTGAAGCTTTCTTT.

The V and J genes are TRBV10-3 and TRBJ1-1; 8 nucleotides agree with TRBD1. The CDR3 covers 13 residues. V lost 3 bases, J lost 4 bases, and 1 base stayed unmatched. The germline gives CDR1 ENHRY, CDR2 SYGVKD. Here the CDR3 reads CAISDRGLTEAFF. The CDR3 DNA sequence: TGTGCCATCAGTGACAGGGGGCTCACTGAAGCTTTCTTT.

V and J are TRBV6-6 and TRBJ2-7; 9 bases are shared with TRBD1. CDR3 size: 13 residues. Germline V gene lookup returns CDR1 MNHNY and CDR2 SVGAGI (reference sequence). The trim removed 7 bases at V and 5 bases at J, leaving 6 bases unmatched. The CDR3 DNA sequence: TGTGCCAGCACCTATAGGACAGGGGACGAGCAGTACTTC. Encoded protein: CASTYRTGDEQYF.

The rearrangement links TRBV14 to TRBJ2-7; tentatively, D is TRBD1 (6 bases). Per the germline V gene, CDR1 is SGHDN and CDR2 is FVKESK. V shed 0 bases and J shed 1 base, with 19 bases lying between them. There are 18 residues in the CDR3. The CDR3 reads CASSQDPLWGTRSYEQYF. The CDR3 DNA is TGTGCCAGCAGCCAAGATCCCCTCTGGGGGACACGATCCTACGAGCAGTACTTC.

The J gene is TRBJ2-7, the V gene TRBV7-3; TRBD2 agrees at 7 bases. Germline V gene sequence: CDR1 SGHTA, CDR2 FQGTGA. V gave up 2 bases and J gave up 2 bases; unmatched junction bases: 9. CDR3 size: 16 residues. The CDR3 loop is CASSLDGSAGTYEQYF. The DNA of the CDR3 is TGTGCCAGCAGCTTAGATGGCTCAGCGGGAACCTACGAGCAGTACTTC.

This clone was seen once. This chain joins TRBV4-1 and TRBJ1-2; weak D call: TRBD1 (6 bases). The CDR3 length is 15 residues. V dropped 4 bases and J dropped 2 bases, with 14 bases sitting between them. CDR1 is MGHRA, CDR2 YSYEKL, per germline. CDR3 sequence reads: CASSPARGANYGYTF. The CDR3 DNA reads TGCGCCAGCAGCCCAGCGCGGGGGGCAAACTATGGCTACACCTTC.

The rearrangement uses TRBV5-1 and TRBJ2-7; tentative D call: TRBD1 (6 bases). This CDR3 has 14 amino acids. V shed 4 bases and J shed 7 bases, with 18 bases lying between them. CDR1 SGHRS and CDR2 YFSETQ come from the germline V gene. CDR3 in amino acids: CASSHGTPGLEQYF. The DNA for the CDR3 is TGCGCCAGCAGCCATGGGACACCGGGGCTAGAGCAGTACTTC.

J is TRBJ2-2 and V is TRBV5-1, with D perhaps TRBD1 (6 bases). Germline assignment: CDR1 SGHRS and CDR2 YFSETQ. Trimming took 1 base from V and 1 from J, leaving 8 bases between them. The CDR3 runs to 15 residues. This CDR3 is CASSLQQGNTGELFF. For the CDR3, the DNA is TGCGCCAGCAGCTTGCAACAGGGGAACACCGGGGAGCTGTTTTTT.

This clone was seen a single time. V gene TRBV11-3 combines with J gene TRBJ2-3; TRBD2 agrees at 8 bases. Trimming cost V 3 bases and J 2 bases; bases outside gene matches: 7. Germline V gives CDR1 SGHNT, CDR2 YENEEA. This CDR3 comprises 16 residues. The DNA of the CDR3 is TGTGCCAGCAGCTTTCCGGCGGGGGGACTCACAGATACGCAGTATTTT. It yields the protein CASSFPAGGLTDTQYF.

This chain links TRBV30 with TRBJ1-2; D is unclear. CDR3 size: 16 residues. Trimming took 4 bases from V and 3 from J, leaving 21 bases between them. CDR1 is GTSNPN and CDR2 is SVGIG in the germline V gene (reference sequence). The CDR3 here is CAWKPRFTEGHYGYTF. The CDR3 nucleotides read TGTGCCTGGAAGCCTCGATTCACAGAAGGTCACTATGGCTACACCTTC.

This clone was found a few times. The chain employs TRBV27 and TRBJ1-5, with D possibly matching TRBD1 (5 bases). V was cut by 2 bases and J by 2 bases, with 13 bases left in between. Germline V gene lookup returns CDR1 MNHEY and CDR2 SMNVEV (reference sequence). The length of the CDR3 is 16 residues. The CDR3 DNA reads as TGTGCCAGCAGTTTAATAAACCCCAGGGGCAATCAGCCCCAGCATTTT. Its translation: CASSLINPRGNQPQHF.

The chain carries TRBV12-5 and TRBJ1-2, with a possible D match to TRBD1 (5 bases). The CDR3 totals 13 residues. CDR1 is LGHNT, CDR2 FRNRAP, per germline. V dropped 5 bases and J dropped 8 bases, with 15 bases sitting between them. The CDR3 DNA sequence: TGTGCTAGTGGTGTCGCCGGGGGGAGAGGCTACACCTTC. Residues: CASGVAGGRGYTF.

This clone occurred once. The chain uses TRBV6-5 and TRBJ2-7, with 8 nucleotides matching TRBD1. In germline, CDR1 is MNHEY, CDR2 SVGAGI. This CDR3 spans 15 amino acids. The V segment lost 0 bases and the J segment 1 base; nucleotides outside the gene matches: 2. In DNA, the CDR3 is TGTGCCAGCAGTTACTCCGGGACAGGTTCCTACGAGCAGTACTTC. This gives the protein CASSYSGTGSYEQYF.

This sequence joins TRBV11-3 and TRBJ2-7; weak D call: TRBD2 (6 bases). Germline CDR1 reads SGHNT; CDR2 reads YENEEA. The CDR3 is made up of 15 amino acids. The germline V and J ends were trimmed by 5 bases and 5 bases, with 19 bases remaining between them. This CDR3 reads CASSPGRLAMDEQYF. The CDR3 coding sequence is TGTGCCAGCAGCCCAGGTCGGCTAGCGATGGACGAGCAGTACTTC.

This chain connects TRBV19 to TRBJ2-1, with 8 bases fitting TRBD1. This CDR3 spans 15 amino acids. With 5 bases clipped from V and 8 bases from J, the junction kept 11 bases outside the gene matches. CDR1 and CDR2 from the germline V gene are LNHDA and SQIVND (reference sequence). CDR3 nucleotide sequence: TGTGCCAGTAGTGGGTCCACAGGGGGTCGGGATGAGCAGTTCTTC. This codes for CASSGSTGGRDEQFF.

The chain uses TRBV19 and TRBJ1-4, with unresolved D. Trimming pared 3 bases from V and 8 bases from J, leaving 10 bases between. This CDR3 has 13 residues. The germline CDR1 and CDR2 sequences are LNHDA and SQIVND (reference sequence). The CDR3 loop reads CASSISSREKLFF. The CDR3 coding sequence is TGTGCCAGTAGTATTTCCAGTCGCGAAAAACTGTTTTTT.

This clone has more than one count but fewer than ten. V and J are TRBV27 and TRBJ2-1, with 7 bases that match TRBD1. The ends lost 4 bases at V and 1 base at J; junction bases unmatched: 4. The CDR3 is 15 amino acids. The V gene's germline CDR1 is MNHEY and CDR2 SMNVEV (reference sequence). CDR3 region: CASSYRDRSYNEQFF. CDR3 coding DNA: TGTGCCAGCAGTTACCGGGACAGATCCTACAATGAGCAGTTCTTC.

J is TRBJ2-4 and V is TRBV18; 10 nucleotides agree with TRBD1. CDR1 KGHSH and CDR2 LQKENI come from the germline V gene. This CDR3 is built from 17 residues. Unmatched junction bases numbered 9, after V lost 6 bases and J lost 1 base. Written as DNA, the CDR3 is TGTGCCAGCTCGCAACAGACAGGGGGCGCGGCCAAAAACATTCAGTACTTC. Protein sequence: CASSQQTGGAAKNIQYF. The full variable domain, with the rest looked up from reference TRBV18 and TRBJ2-4, is NAGVMQNPRHLVRRRGQEARLRCSPMKGHSHVYWYRQLPEEGLKFMVYLQKENIIDESGMPKERFSAEFPKEGPSILRIQQVVRGDSAAYFCASSQQTGGAAKNIQYFGAGTRLSVL.